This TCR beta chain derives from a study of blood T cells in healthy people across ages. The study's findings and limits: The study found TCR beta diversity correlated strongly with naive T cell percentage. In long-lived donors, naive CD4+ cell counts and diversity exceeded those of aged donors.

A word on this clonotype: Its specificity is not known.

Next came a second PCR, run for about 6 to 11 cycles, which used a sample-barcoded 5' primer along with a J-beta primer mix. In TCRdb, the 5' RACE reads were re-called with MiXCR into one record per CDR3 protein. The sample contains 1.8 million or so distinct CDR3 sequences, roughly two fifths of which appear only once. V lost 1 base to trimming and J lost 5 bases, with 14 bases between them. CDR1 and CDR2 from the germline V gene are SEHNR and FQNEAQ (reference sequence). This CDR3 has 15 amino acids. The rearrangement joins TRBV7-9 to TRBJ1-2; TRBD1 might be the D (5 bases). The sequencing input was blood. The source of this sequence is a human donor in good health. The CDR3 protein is CASSLEGRPIYGYTF. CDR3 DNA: TGTGCCAGCAGCTTAGAGGGGCGGCCCATATATGGCTACACCTTC. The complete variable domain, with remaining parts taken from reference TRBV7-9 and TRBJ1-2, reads DTGVSQNPRHKITKRGQNVTFRCDPISEHNRLYWYRQTLGQGPEFLTYFQNEAQLEKSRLLSDRFSAERPKGSFSTLEIQRTEQGDSAMYLCASSLEGRPIYGYTFGSGTRLTVV.